The 26 T cell receptor beta chains in this list originate from one sample, sequenced in a study of cytomegalovirus exposure and HLA in healthy donors (dated by TCRdb to about 2017). Library method: the immunoSEQ multiplex PCR assay. A mixture of 60 forward primers for TCR Vbeta segments and 13 reverse primers for TCR Jbeta segments was used in the multiplex PCR. This is the immuneACCESS table as TCRdb keeps it, with only in-frame sequences that have V and J called. A part of the clones is gone; compared with another copy, unresolved V genes explain less than half, and the rest is unexplained. Within this sample are about 130,000 clones, with 85% to 90% of them counted one time only. The top ten constitute about 6.7% of the sample. Sequenced: PBMCs. These receptors all stem from a woman aged 25 to 39 in good health and CMV-seropositive.

This clone was picked up one time. The chain is built from TRBV5-4 and TRBJ1-1, with D maybe TRBD1 (5 bases). V lost 7 bases and J 2 bases, leaving 15 bases between the germline ends. CDR1 and CDR2 (germline): SGHNT, YYREEE (reference sequence). The CDR3 is 14 amino acids. CDR3 DNA sequence: TGTGCCAGCGCGTCGACAGCCAGTAACACTGAAGCTTTCTTT. Translated: CASASTASNTEAFF.

The chain links TRBV28 to TRBJ2-5, with D possibly matching TRBD2 (6 bases). This CDR3 region has 14 residues. The V gene's germline CDR1 is MDHEN and CDR2 SYDVKM. V was clipped by 7 bases and J by 0 bases, with 12 bases between them. CDR3: CASTLGGHQETQYF. The CDR3 coding sequence is TGTGCCAGCACCCTCGGAGGGCACCAAGAGACCCAGTACTTC.

The chain employs TRBV6-1 and TRBJ2-7; D is ambiguous. The CDR3 runs to 13 residues. CDR1 MNHNS and CDR2 SASEGT come from the germline V gene. The ends were cut back, 6 bases at V and 0 bases at J, with 9 bases in the middle. DNA for the CDR3: TGTGCCAGCAGGAGACATAACTCCTACGAGCAGTACTTC. Amino acid sequence: CASRRHNSYEQYF.

The chain links TRBV2 to TRBJ1-4; possible D gene TRBD1, 5 bases. The CDR3 has 13 amino acids. From germline, CDR1 is SNHLY and CDR2 FYNNEI. V was trimmed by 4 bases and J by 8 bases, leaving 11 bases between them. CDR3 sequence reads: CASSVDRGEKLFF. The CDR3 nucleotides are TGTGCCAGCAGTGTTGATCGGGGGGAAAAACTGTTTTTT.

The chain links TRBV14 to TRBJ1-3; possible D gene TRBD1, 5 bases. V shed 6 bases and J shed 3 bases, with 15 bases lying between them. This CDR3 is built from 15 residues. Germline-derived CDR1 and CDR2 are SGHDN and FVKESK. The CDR3 sequence: CASRSAGGGGNTIYF. The CDR3 DNA is TGTGCCAGCAGGTCGGCGGGGGGGGGTGGAAACACCATATATTTT.

This sequence joins TRBV2 and TRBJ2-1; 7 bases are a match to TRBD2. V was clipped by 7 bases and J by 5 bases; unmatched bases: 5. The CDR3 runs 13 residues. Looked up from germline, CDR1 is SNHLY and CDR2 is FYNNEI. CDR3 in DNA: TGTGCCAGCAAACGGGACTACAACAATGAGCAGTTCTTC. Translating gives CASKRDYNNEQFF.

This chain links TRBV5-6 with TRBJ2-4; D is undetermined. V dropped 1 base and J dropped 0 bases, with 11 bases sitting between them. The CDR3 has 16 amino acids. The V gene's germline CDR1 is SGHDT and CDR2 YYEEEE. The CDR3 loop is CASSLPGALAKNIQYF. The CDR3 DNA follows: TGTGCCAGCAGCTTGCCCGGTGCCCTAGCCAAAAACATTCAGTACTTC. The variable domain in full, with the rest retrieved from reference TRBV5-6 and TRBJ2-4, is DAGVTQSPTHLIKTRGQQVTLRCSPKSGHDTVSWYQQALGQGPQFIFQYYEEEERQRGNFPDRFSGHQFPNYSSELNVNALLLGDSALYLCASSLPGALAKNIQYFGAGTRLSVL.

The rearrangement joins TRBV11-3 to TRBJ2-5, with 9 bases identical to TRBD2. After removal of 5 bases from V and 4 bases from J, the junction contained 8 bases not matched to a gene. This CDR3 region has 15 residues. Looked up from germline, CDR1 is SGHNT and CDR2 is YENEEA. The CDR3 DNA reads TGTGCCAGCAGCCCCGGAGCTAGCGGGACAGAGACCCAGTACTTC. Translation: CASSPGASGTETQYF.

The gene calls are TRBV19 and TRBJ2-4; TRBD1 matches at 9 bases. The CDR3 runs 15 residues. Germline CDR1 LNHDA, CDR2 SQIVND (reference sequence). V dropped 5 bases and J dropped 7; count of bases not matched to a gene: 9. The CDR3 loop is CASSGGQGISNIQYF. For the CDR3, the DNA is TGTGCCAGTAGTGGAGGACAGGGGATCAGTAACATTCAGTACTTC.

This chain uses TRBV28 with TRBJ1-1; D is ambiguous. The V end was cut by 5 bases, the J end by 5 bases, with 18 bases between. Germline V gene lookup returns CDR1 MDHEN and CDR2 SYDVKM. CDR3 length: 15 amino acids. CDR3 nucleotide sequence: TGTGCCAGCAGTCCGACCGCCGCCAGCGGAACTGAAGCTTTCTTT. This gives the protein CASSPTAASGTEAFF.

The V gene is TRBV5-6, the J gene TRBJ2-7; no reliable D call. V was shortened by 2 bases and J by 1 base, with 16 bases between the two germline ends. The germline gives CDR1 SGHDT, CDR2 YYEEEE. The CDR3 spans 16 residues. The CDR3: CASSFQWSSESYEQYF. In nucleotides, the CDR3 is TGTGCCAGCAGCTTTCAGTGGAGTAGTGAGTCCTACGAGCAGTACTTC.

J is TRBJ2-1 and V is TRBV5-1; 13 nucleotides agree with TRBD2. This CDR3 contains 14 residues. CDR1 and CDR2 (germline): SGHRS, YFSETQ. V was pared by 4 bases and J by 9 bases, with 4 bases of the junction left unmatched. The CDR3 DNA reads TGCGCCAGCAGCGGGGGACTAGCGGGATCTGAGCAGTTCTTC. Protein product: CASSGGLAGSEQFF.

This clone was seen more than once but under ten times. J is TRBJ2-1 and V is TRBV4-1; the match to TRBD2 covers 15 bases. Germline V lookup: CDR1 MGHRA, CDR2 YSYEKL. V gave up 2 bases and J gave up 4 bases; unmatched junction bases: 9. The CDR3 covers 19 residues. CDR3 in amino acids: CASSQPGLAGGTPYNEQFF. The CDR3 region has the DNA TGCGCCAGCAGCCAACCGGGACTAGCGGGGGGAACCCCTTACAATGAGCAGTTCTTC.

The DNA for the CDR3 is TGTGCCTGGAGTGTTACAGGGGCCGAGCAGTACTTC. It is translated as CAWSVTGAEQYF. The J gene is TRBJ2-7, the V gene TRBV30; 7 positions match TRBD1. The CDR3 is 12 amino acids. The germline V gene encodes CDR1 GTSNPN and CDR2 SVGIG (reference sequence). V was pared by 0 bases and J by 6 bases, with 2 bases of the junction left unmatched.

The chain links TRBV6-5 to TRBJ2-1; 7 nucleotides align to TRBD1. Unmatched junction bases numbered 4, after V lost 7 bases and J lost 1 base. The CDR3 is made up of 14 amino acids. Germline lookup yields CDR1 MNHEY and CDR2 SVGAGI. The CDR3 DNA is TGTGCCAGCACCATGACAGGGTCCTACAATGAGCAGTTCTTC. It encodes CASTMTGSYNEQFF.

The rearrangement uses TRBV28 and TRBJ1-5; D is possibly TRBD1 (6 bases). Germline CDR1 and CDR2: MDHEN and SYDVKM. The CDR3 loop spans 13 amino acids. The ends were cut back, 6 bases at V and 3 bases at J, with 9 bases in the middle. CDR3 sequence reads: CASSRQANQPQHF. CDR3 nucleotide sequence: TGTGCCAGCAGCCGACAGGCCAATCAGCCCCAGCATTTT. Drawing the rest from reference TRBV28 and TRBJ1-5, the complete variable domain is DVKVTQSSRYLVKRTGEKVFLECVQDMDHENMFWYRQDPGLGLRLIYFSYDVKMKEKGDIPEGYSVSREKKERFSLILESASTNQTSMYLCASSRQANQPQHFGDGTRLSIL.

The V and J genes are TRBV28 and TRBJ1-2; the match to TRBD1 covers 9 bases. The CDR3 spans 14 residues. Losses at the gene ends were 3 bases for V and 4 bases for J; bases not matched to a gene: 3. The germline V gene encodes CDR1 MDHEN and CDR2 SYDVKM. The CDR3 nucleotides are TGTGCCAGCAGTTTCGGGACAGGGATCTATGGCTACACCTTC. This translates into CASSFGTGIYGYTF.

The chain uses TRBV6-5 and TRBJ1-2; D possibly corresponds to TRBD1 (6 bases). Per germline, CDR1 MNHEY and CDR2 SVGAGI. CDR3 size: 14 residues. V was clipped by 5 bases and J by 2 bases, with 12 bases between them. Written as DNA, the CDR3 is TGTGCCAGCAGTCCCCCCGGACAGAACTATGGCTACACCTTC. It translates to CASSPPGQNYGYTF.

The CDR3 DNA follows: TGTGCCTGGAGTGTACACGGGGGGCCCACAGATACGCAGTATTTT. This sequence encodes CAWSVHGGPTDTQYF. This chain connects TRBV30 to TRBJ2-3; D is perhaps TRBD2 (7 bases). V was shortened by 0 bases and J by 2 bases, with 12 bases between the two germline ends. The germline gives CDR1 GTSNPN, CDR2 SVGIG (reference sequence). The CDR3 runs to 15 residues.

In its sample, this clone was seen once. This sequence joins TRBV6-6 and TRBJ1-6, with D perhaps TRBD1 (5 bases). The V gene's germline CDR1 is MNHNY and CDR2 SVGAGI (reference sequence). Trimming stripped 7 bases from V and 8 bases from J, with 12 bases between. CDR3 length: 13 amino acids. The CDR3 coding sequence is TGTGCCAGCACCCCATGGGGGGATTCACCCCTCCACTTT. Its protein is CASTPWGDSPLHF.

V usage is TRBV19 and J usage is TRBJ2-5; 7 nucleotides align to TRBD2. Germline trimming cut 5 bases from V and 4 bases from J; bases unmatched to any gene: 13. The CDR3 is made up of 16 amino acids. Germline CDR1 reads LNHDA; CDR2 reads SQIVND (reference sequence). Here the CDR3 reads CASSQARDYLPETQYF. The CDR3 DNA is TGTGCCAGTAGTCAAGCCCGGGACTACCTCCCAGAGACCCAGTACTTC. The full variable domain, rest sourced from reference TRBV19 and TRBJ2-5, is DGGITQSPKYLFRKEGQNVTLSCEQNLNHDAMYWYRQDPGQGLRLIYYSQIVNDFQKGDIAEGYSVSREKKESFPLTVTSAQKNPTAFYLCASSQARDYLPETQYFGPGTRLLVL.

The chain has TRBV5-1 and TRBJ1-2, with a possible D match to TRBD1 (5 bases). V was pared by 2 bases and J by 4 bases, with 12 bases between. In germline, CDR1 is SGHRS, CDR2 YFSETQ. The CDR3 loop spans 14 amino acids. CDR3 in amino acids: CASSFLGGGYGYTF. The CDR3 bases are TGCGCCAGCAGCTTCTTAGGCGGGGGCTATGGCTACACCTTC.

This chain links TRBV6-1 with TRBJ1-3; 10 bases match TRBD1. The germline V gene has CDR1 MNHNS and CDR2 SASEGT. CDR3 size: 15 residues. V trimming: 4 bases; J trimming: 5 bases; junction bases outside the gene matches: 5. CDR3 in DNA: TGTGCCAGCAGTGGGGGACAGGGGTCCCGAAACACCATATATTTT. Its translation: CASSGGQGSRNTIYF.

The rearrangement uses TRBV19 and TRBJ2-7; perhaps TRBD1 as D (6 bases). CDR1 is LNHDA and CDR2 is SQIVND in the germline V gene (reference sequence). The CDR3 is 13 residues long. Trimming removed 6 bases from V and 3 bases from J, with 12 bases in between. The CDR3, as DNA: TGTGCCAGTAGACCCCCGACAGGCTACGAGCAGTACTTC. It specifies CASRPPTGYEQYF.

J is TRBJ2-7 and V is TRBV4-1, with TRBD1 identical over 10 bases. CDR1 is MGHRA and CDR2 is YSYEKL in the germline V gene. The CDR3 totals 15 residues. J was trimmed by 4 bases and V by 3 bases; bases with no gene match: 6. CDR3 sequence: CASSQPGQGTYEQYF. CDR3 nucleotide sequence: TGCGCCAGCAGCCAGCCGGGACAGGGGACGTACGAGCAGTACTTC.

The V gene is TRBV29-1, the J gene TRBJ2-2, with 9 bases aligning to TRBD2. With V trimmed by 1 base and J by 7 bases, 10 bases remained unmatched. Germline V lookup: CDR1 SQVTM, CDR2 ANQGSEA. This CDR3 is 16 amino acids long. The CDR3 reads CSVEVWRGGGYGELFF. DNA for the CDR3: TGCAGCGTTGAAGTTTGGCGGGGGGGAGGGTACGGGGAGCTGTTTTTT.